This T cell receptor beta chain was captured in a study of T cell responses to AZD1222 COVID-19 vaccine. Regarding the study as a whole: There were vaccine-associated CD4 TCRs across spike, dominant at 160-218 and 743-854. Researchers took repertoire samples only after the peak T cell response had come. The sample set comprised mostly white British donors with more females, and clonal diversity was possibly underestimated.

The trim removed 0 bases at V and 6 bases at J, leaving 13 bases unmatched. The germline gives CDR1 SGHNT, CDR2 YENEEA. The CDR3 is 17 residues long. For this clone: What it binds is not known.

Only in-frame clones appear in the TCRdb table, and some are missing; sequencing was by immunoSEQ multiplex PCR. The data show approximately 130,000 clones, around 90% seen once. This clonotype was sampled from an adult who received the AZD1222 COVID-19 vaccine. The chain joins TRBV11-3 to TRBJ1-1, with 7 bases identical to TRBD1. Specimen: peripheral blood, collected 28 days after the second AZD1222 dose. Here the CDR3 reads CASSLDQGPGGKSEAFF. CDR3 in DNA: TGTGCCAGCAGCTTAGATCAGGGGCCAGGGGGTAAGTCTGAAGCTTTCTTT.